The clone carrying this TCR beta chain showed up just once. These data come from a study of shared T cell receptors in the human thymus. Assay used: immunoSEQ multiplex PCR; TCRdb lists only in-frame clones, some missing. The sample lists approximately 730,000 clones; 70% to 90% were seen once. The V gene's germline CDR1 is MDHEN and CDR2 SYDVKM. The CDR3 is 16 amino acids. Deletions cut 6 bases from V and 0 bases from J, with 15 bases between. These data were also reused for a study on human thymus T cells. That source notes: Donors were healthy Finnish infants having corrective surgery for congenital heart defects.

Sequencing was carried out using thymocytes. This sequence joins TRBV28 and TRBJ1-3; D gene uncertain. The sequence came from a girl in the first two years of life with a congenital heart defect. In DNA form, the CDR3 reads TGTGCCAGCAGCTCTCGAGTCGTCGGCTCTGGAAACACCATATATTTT. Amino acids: CASSSRVVGSGNTIYF. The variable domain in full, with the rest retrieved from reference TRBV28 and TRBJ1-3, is DVKVTQSSRYLVKRTGEKVFLECVQDMDHENMFWYRQDPGLGLRLIYFSYDVKMKEKGDIPEGYSVSREKKERFSLILESASTNQTSMYLCASSSRVVGSGNTIYFGEGSWLTVV.